This T cell receptor beta chain was observed in a study of T cells after yellow fever vaccination. MiXCR, applied by TCRdb to the 5' RACE reads, yields one record per CDR3 protein. The sample lists about 320,000 distinct CDR3 sequences, about 10% occurring once. The CDR3 extends over 13 amino acids. The V gene's germline CDR1 is MNHEY and CDR2 SMNVEV (reference sequence). The V and J ends lost 7 bases and 10 bases respectively, with 14 bases between them. This chain joins TRBV27 and TRBJ1-6; D unresolved. The specimen was CD4+ T cells sorted from PBMCs, collected 45 days after the yellow fever booster vaccination. This TCR came from a man aged 18 to 30 who received the YFV17D yellow fever vaccine. The CDR3 here is CASTSRLGSPLHF. Here the CDR3 DNA reads TGTGCCAGCACCTCAAGGTTAGGATCACCCCTCCACTTT.